The clone carrying this TCR beta chain was detected a few times. The sample is drawn from a study of metastatic and nonmetastatic thyroid tumors. Using MiXCR, TCRdb re-called clones from the PCR reads. The table shows about 6,500 clones, with roughly 32% occurring only once. Every patient was untreated before thyroid surgery. The material sequenced was adjacent normal tissue. The clonotype originates from a female donor with papillary thyroid cancer or a benign thyroid nodule (not recorded which). Some clones in this sample may be carry-over from other donors' samples.

In DNA, the CDR3 is TGTGCCAGCAGTGAAGCCCAGGTTGAAGCTTTCTTT. This translates into CASSEAQVEAFF. The chain carries TRBV6-1 and TRBJ1-1; no clear D gene. The CDR3 has 12 amino acids. Trimming shortened V by 0 bases and J by 7 bases, and 6 bases separated the two germline ends. Germline V gene lookup returns CDR1 MNHNS and CDR2 SASEGT.